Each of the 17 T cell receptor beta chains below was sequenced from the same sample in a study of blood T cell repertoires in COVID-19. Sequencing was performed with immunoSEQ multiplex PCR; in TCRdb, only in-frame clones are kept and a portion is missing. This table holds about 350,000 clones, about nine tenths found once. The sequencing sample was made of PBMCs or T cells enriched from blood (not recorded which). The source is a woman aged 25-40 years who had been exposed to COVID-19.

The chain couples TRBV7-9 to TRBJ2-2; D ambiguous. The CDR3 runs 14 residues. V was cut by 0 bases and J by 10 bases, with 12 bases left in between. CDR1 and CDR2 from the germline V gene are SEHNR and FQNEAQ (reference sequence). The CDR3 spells CASSLAYRRAELFF. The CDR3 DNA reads TGTGCCAGCAGCTTAGCGTACCGGAGAGCGGAGCTGTTTTTT.

The CDR3 sequence is CATRERANREQYF. The CDR3 DNA reads TGTGCCACCAGGGAGAGAGCAAATCGCGAGCAGTACTTC. The V call is TRBV12-3 or TRBV12-4, the J call TRBJ2-7; D is perhaps TRBD1 or TRBD2 (5 bases each). The CDR3 is 13 residues long. Deletions cut 10 bases from V and 6 bases from J, with 19 bases between.

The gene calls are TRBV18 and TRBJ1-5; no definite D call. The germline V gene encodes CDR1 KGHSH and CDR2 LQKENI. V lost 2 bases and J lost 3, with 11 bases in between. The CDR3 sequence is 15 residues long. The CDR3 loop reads CASSPFRENNQPQHF. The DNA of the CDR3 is TGTGCCAGCTCACCATTCCGGGAGAACAATCAGCCCCAGCATTTT.

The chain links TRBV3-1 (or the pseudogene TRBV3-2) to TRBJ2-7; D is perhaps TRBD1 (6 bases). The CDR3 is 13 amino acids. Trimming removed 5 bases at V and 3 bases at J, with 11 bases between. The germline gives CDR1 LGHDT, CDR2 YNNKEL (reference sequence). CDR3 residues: CASSYRDNYEQYF. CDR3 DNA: TGTGCCAGCAGCTACCGGGACAACTACGAGCAGTACTTC.

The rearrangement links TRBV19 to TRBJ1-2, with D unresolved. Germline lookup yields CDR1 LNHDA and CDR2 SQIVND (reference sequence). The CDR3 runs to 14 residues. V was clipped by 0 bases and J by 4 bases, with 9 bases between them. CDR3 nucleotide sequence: TGTGCCAGTAGTATAGATTTGGCCCGCTATGGCTACACCTTC. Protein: CASSIDLARYGYTF.

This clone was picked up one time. CDR3 DNA: TGTGCCACCAGCAGAGAGGCGGGAAGCGTCTACAATGAGCAGTTCTTC. Residues: CATSREAGSVYNEQFF. This sequence joins TRBV15 and TRBJ2-1, with D perhaps matching TRBD2 (6 bases). The V end was cut by 0 bases, the J end by 3 bases, with 12 bases between. The CDR3 runs 16 residues. Germline loops: CDR1 LNHNV, CDR2 YYDKDF (reference sequence).

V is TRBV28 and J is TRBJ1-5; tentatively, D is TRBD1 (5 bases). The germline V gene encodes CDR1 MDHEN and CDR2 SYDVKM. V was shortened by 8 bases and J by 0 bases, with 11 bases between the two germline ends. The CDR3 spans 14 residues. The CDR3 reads CASCLRDSNQPQHF. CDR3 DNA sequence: TGTGCCAGCTGCCTCAGGGATAGCAATCAGCCCCAGCATTTT.

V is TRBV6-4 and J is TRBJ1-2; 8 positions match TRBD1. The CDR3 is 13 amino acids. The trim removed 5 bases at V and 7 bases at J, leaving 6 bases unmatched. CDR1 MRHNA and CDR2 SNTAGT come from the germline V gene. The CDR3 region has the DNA TGTGCCAGCAGTCCAGGGGGCGCTTCTGGCTACACCTTC. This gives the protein CASSPGGASGYTF.

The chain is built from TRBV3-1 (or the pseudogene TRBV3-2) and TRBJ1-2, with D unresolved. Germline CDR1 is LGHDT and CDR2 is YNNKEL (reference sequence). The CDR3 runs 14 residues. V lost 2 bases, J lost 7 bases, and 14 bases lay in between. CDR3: CASSQYEGAAGYTF. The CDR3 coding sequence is TGTGCCAGCAGCCAATATGAGGGCGCGGCTGGCTACACCTTC.

Here the CDR3 DNA reads TGTGCCAGCAGCGCGGACTTTCCGGGGAATTCACCCCTCCACTTT. Translating it yields CASSADFPGNSPLHF. The chain carries TRBV9 and TRBJ1-6; D remains unclear. Trimming removed 3 bases from V and 7 bases from J, with 14 bases in between. The CDR3 contains 15 residues. CDR1 is SGDLS and CDR2 is YYNGEE in the germline V gene.

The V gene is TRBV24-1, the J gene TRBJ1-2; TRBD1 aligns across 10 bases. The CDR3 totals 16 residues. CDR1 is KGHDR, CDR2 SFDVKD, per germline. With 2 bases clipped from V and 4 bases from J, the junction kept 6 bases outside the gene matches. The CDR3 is CATSDSTGTGAYGYTF. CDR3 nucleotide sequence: TGTGCCACCAGTGATTCCACCGGGACAGGGGCCTATGGCTACACCTTC.

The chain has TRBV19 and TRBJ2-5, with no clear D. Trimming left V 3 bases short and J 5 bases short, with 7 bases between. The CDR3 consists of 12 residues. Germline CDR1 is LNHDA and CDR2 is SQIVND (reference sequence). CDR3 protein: CASSIPGETQYF. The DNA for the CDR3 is TGTGCCAGTAGTATTCCCGGGGAGACCCAGTACTTC.

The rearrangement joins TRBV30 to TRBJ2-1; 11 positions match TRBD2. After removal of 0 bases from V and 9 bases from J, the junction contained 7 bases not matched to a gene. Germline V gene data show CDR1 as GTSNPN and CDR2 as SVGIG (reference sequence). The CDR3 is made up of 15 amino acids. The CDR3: CAWSVGLAGLIEQFF. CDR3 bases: TGTGCCTGGAGTGTAGGACTAGCGGGTCTAATTGAGCAGTTCTTC.

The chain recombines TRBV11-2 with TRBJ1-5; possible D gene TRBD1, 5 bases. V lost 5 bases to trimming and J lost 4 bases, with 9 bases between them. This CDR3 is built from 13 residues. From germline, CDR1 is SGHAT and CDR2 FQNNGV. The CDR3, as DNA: TGTGCCAGCAGCCTCGACAGAAATCAGCCCCAGCATTTT. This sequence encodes CASSLDRNQPQHF. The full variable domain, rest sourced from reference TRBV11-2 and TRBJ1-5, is EAGVAQSPRYKIIEKRQSVAFWCNPISGHATLYWYQQILGQGPKLLIQFQNNGVVDDSQLPKDRFSAERLKGVDSTLKIQPAKLEDSAVYLCASSLDRNQPQHFGDGTRLSIL.

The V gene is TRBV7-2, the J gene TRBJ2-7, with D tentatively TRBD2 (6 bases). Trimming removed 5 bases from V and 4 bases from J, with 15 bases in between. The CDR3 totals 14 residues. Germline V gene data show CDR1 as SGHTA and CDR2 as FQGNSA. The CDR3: CASSPRTNTYEQYF. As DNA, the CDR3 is TGTGCCAGCAGCCCTCGGACTAACACATACGAGCAGTACTTC.

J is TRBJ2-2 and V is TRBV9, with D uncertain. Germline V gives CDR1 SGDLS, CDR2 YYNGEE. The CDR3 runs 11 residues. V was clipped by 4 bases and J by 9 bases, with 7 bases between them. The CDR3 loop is CASSPHRELFF. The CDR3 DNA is TGTGCCAGCAGCCCCCATCGGGAGCTGTTTTTT.

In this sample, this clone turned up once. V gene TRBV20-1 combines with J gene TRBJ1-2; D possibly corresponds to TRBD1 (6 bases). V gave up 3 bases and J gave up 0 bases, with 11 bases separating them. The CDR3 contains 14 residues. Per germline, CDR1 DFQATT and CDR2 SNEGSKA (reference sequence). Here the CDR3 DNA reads TGCAGTGCTAGTCAGGGGTCCTCTAACTATGGCTACACCTTC. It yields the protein CSASQGSSNYGYTF.